This record concerns one T cell receptor beta chain sequence. Its antigen is still unknown. TCRdb re-called the 5' RACE reads and shows each CDR3 protein once, DNA omitted. The sample's table shows approximately 390,000 distinct CDR3 sequences. The entry originates in a study of monozygotic twins with inflammatory bowel disease. The CDR3 spans 11 residues. Germline V lookup: CDR1 SGHRS, CDR2 YFSETQ. General study findings and limits: Variability may have been added to patient repertoires by differing immunosuppressive treatments. Support for a single strong signal or clonotype associated with IBD was absent.

The receptor was isolated from a human donor with ulcerative colitis or Crohn's disease, or a healthy co-twin of an affected twin (not recorded which). Sequences were obtained from blood. This chain connects TRBV5-1 to TRBJ1-4; TCRdb's D call, TRBD1, is unchecked because there is no DNA. The CDR3 loop reads CASSGGQKLFF.